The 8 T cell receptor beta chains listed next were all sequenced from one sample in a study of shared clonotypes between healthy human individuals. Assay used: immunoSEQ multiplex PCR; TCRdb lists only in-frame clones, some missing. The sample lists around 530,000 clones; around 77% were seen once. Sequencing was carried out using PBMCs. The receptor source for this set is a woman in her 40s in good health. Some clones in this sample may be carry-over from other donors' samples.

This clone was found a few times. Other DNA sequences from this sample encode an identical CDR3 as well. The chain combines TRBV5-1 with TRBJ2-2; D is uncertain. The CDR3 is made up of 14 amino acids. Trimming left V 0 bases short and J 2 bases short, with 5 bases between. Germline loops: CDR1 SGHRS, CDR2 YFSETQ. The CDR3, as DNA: TGCGCCAGCAGCTTGGGTCAAAACACCGGGGAGCTGTTTTTT. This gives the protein CASSLGQNTGELFF.

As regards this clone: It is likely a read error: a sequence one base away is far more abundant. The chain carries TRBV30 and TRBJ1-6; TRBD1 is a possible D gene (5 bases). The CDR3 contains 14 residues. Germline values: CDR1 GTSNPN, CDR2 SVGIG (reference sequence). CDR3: CAWSEDFGGSPLRF. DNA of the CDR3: TGTGCCTGGAGTGAGGACTTTGGGGGTTCACCCCTCCGCTTT.

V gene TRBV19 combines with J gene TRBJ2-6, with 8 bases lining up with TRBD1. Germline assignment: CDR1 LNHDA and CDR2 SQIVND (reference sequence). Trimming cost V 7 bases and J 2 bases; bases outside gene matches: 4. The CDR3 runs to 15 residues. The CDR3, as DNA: TGTGCCAGTACGTGGACAGGGACTGGGGCCAACGTCCTGACTTTC. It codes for CASTWTGTGANVLTF.

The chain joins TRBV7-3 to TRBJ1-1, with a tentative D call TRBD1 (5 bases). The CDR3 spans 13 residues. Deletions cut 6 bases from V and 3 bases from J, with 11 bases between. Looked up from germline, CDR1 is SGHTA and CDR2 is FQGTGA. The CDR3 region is CASRVSRDTEAFF. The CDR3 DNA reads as TGTGCCAGCAGAGTATCCAGGGACACTGAAGCTTTCTTT.

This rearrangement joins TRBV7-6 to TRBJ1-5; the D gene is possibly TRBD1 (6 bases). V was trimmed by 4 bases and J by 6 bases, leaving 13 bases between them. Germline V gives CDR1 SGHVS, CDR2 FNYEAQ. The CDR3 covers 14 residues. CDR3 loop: CASSSSGAGQPQHF. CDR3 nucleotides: TGTGCCAGCAGCTCCTCAGGGGCTGGTCAGCCCCAGCATTTT.

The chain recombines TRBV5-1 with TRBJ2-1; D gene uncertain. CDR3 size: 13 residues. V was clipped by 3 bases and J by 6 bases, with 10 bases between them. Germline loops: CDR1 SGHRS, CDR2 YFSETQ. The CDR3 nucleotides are TGCGCCAGCAGCTCGGAAGGTACCAATGAGCAGTTCTTC. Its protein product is CASSSEGTNEQFF. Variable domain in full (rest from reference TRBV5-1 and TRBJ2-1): KAGVTQTPRYLIKTRGQQVTLSCSPISGHRSVSWYQQTPGQGLQFLFEYFSETQRNKGNFPGRFSGRQFSNSRSEMNVSTLELGDSALYLCASSSEGTNEQFFGPGTRLTVL.

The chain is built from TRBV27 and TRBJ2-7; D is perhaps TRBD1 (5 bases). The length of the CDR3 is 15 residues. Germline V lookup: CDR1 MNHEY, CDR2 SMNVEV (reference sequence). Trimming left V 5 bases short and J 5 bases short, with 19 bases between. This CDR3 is CASSPLGQGWNEQYF. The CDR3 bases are TGTGCCAGCAGTCCCCTCGGGCAGGGCTGGAACGAGCAGTACTTC.

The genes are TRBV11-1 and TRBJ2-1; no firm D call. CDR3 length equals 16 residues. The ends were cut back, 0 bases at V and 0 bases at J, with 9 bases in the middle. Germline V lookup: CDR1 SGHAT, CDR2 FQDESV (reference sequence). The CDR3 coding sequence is TGTGCCAGCAGCTTAGCTAGCCGGAGCTCCTACAATGAGCAGTTCTTC. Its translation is CASSLASRSSYNEQFF.